This is a list of T cell receptor beta chains from one sample in a study of cytomegalovirus exposure and HLA in healthy donors. Data came from immunoSEQ multiplex PCR; TCRdb stores just in-frame clones and leaves some out. This repertoire shows 90,000 to 110,000 clones, around 74% found once; its top ten account for 8.6%. Specimen: PBMCs. All receptors come from a woman aged 35 to 49 in good health and CMV-seropositive. Both conserved end residues are part of each CDR3. A D gene is named only where the DNA matches it firmly. The listing skips clone size in some rows; elsewhere it reads once, few, many or a size class.

clone_size	d_call	j_call	v_call	cdr3_nt	cdr3_aa
.	.	TRBJ1-1	TRBV7-8	TGTGCCAGCAGCTTAGTTGGTGGCGAAGCTTTCTTT	CASSLVGGEAFF
.	.	TRBJ2-2	TRBV11-2	TGTGCCAGCAGCCTGCGGCGGCAGAACGTCGGGAGGCTGTTTTTT	CASSLRRQNVGRLFF
.	TRBD2	TRBJ2-3	TRBV9	TGTGCCAGCAGCGTAGGGCTAGCGGGGGGAAGCACAGATACGCAGTATTTT	CASSVGLAGGSTDTQYF
.	.	TRBJ2-3	TRBV28	TGTGCCAGCAGGACAGCTACAGATACGCAGTATTTT	CASRTATDTQYF
.	.	TRBJ1-2	TRBV4-3	TGCGCCAGCAGCCAGGATGGCCTTGGGAGCTATGGCTACACCTTC	CASSQDGLGSYGYTF
.	.	TRBJ2-3	TRBV5-4	TGTGCCAGCAGCTTGGGGCCCACAGATACGCAGTATTTT	CASSLGPTDTQYF
.	.	TRBJ1-2	TRBV29-1	TGCAGCGCTAGGACAGCCTCGGGCTATGGCTACACCTTC	CSARTASGYGYTF
.	TRBD2	TRBJ2-1	TRBV7-7	TGTGCCAGCAGCTCGGATCTAGCGGGGGGCCCGAGCTCCTACAATGAGCAGTTCTTC	CASSSDLAGGPSSYNEQFF
.	.	TRBJ1-1	TRBV28	TGTGCCAGCTCCCCGAGACAATGGAACACTGAAGCTTTCTTT	CASSPRQWNTEAFF
.	TRBD1	TRBJ2-7	TRBV9	TGTGCCAGCAGCCTCTATTCCGGGACAGACTACGAGCAGTACTTC	CASSLYSGTDYEQYF
.	.	TRBJ2-1	TRBV4-2	TGTGCCAGCAGCCAAGCACGGGTGTCCTACAATGAGCAGTTCTTC	CASSQARVSYNEQFF
.	TRBD2	TRBJ2-1	TRBV18	TGTGCCAGCTCGCACAGCGGGACTAGCGGGTTAAATGAGCAGTTCTTC	CASSHSGTSGLNEQFF
.	TRBD1	TRBJ1-5	TRBV5-5	TGTGCCAGCAGCTCACAGGGGTATCGCAATCAGCCCCAGCATTTT	CASSSQGYRNQPQHF
.	TRBD2	TRBJ2-2	TRBV5-1	TGCGCCAGCAATTCTCTAGCGGGGCGCACCGGGGAGCTGTTTTTT	CASNSLAGRTGELFF
.	.	TRBJ1-2	TRBV4-3	TGCGCCAGCAGCCAAGATAGGAGGACTGAAGAGGAAGGCTACACCTTC	CASSQDRRTEEEGYTF
.	.	TRBJ1-1	TRBV28	TGTGCCAGCAGGCTCGACAGGATCATGAACACTGAAGCTTTCTTT	CASRLDRIMNTEAFF
.	.	TRBJ1-2	TRBV5-1	TGCGCCAGCAGCTTGGCGGTCGACAGGTCGGCGGGCTACACCTTC	CASSLAVDRSAGYTF
.	.	TRBJ2-5	TRBV5-1	TGCGCCAGCAGCGCGGACAATCGCCAAGAGACCCAGTACTTC	CASSADNRQETQYF
.	.	TRBJ2-5	TRBV7-2	TGTGCCAGCAGCTCCTACCAGGGTGGTGAGCAGTACTTC	CASSSYQGGEQYF
.	TRBD2	TRBJ2-1	TRBV4-1	TGCGCCAGCAGCCAAGGTCAGCGGGGCCCCTCCTACAATGAGCAGTTCTTC	CASSQGQRGPSYNEQFF
.	TRBD1	TRBJ2-2	TRBV27	TGTGCCAGCAGTTTGGGGCAACAGGGGGCGAGCACCGGGGAGCTGTTTTTT	CASSLGQQGASTGELFF
.	TRBD1	TRBJ1-1	TRBV27	TGTGCCAGCAGTTCAACTCACAGGGGGCGGACTGAAGCTTTCTTT	CASSSTHRGRTEAFF
.	TRBD2	TRBJ2-3	TRBV7-9	TGTGCCAGCAGCTTAGGCACTAGCGGGTGGGGTGTGCGACAGTATTTT	CASSLGTSGWGVRQYF
.	TRBD1	TRBJ2-7	TRBV6-1	TGTGCCAGCAGCGAAACCGGGACAGGGCGATTCACCTACGAGCAGTACTTC	CASSETGTGRFTYEQYF
.	.	TRBJ1-1	TRBV25-1	TGTGCCAGCAGTGTATCAGGGGCCGCTGAAGCTTTCTTT	CASSVSGAAEAFF
.	TRBD2	TRBJ2-1	TRBV18	TGTGCCAGCTCACCGGGACTAGCGGGAGTGGGTAATGAGCAGTTCTTC	CASSPGLAGVGNEQFF
.	.	TRBJ2-5	TRBV9	TGTGCCAGCAGCGTTTACAGCCAAGAGACCCAGTACTTC	CASSVYSQETQYF
.	TRBD1	TRBJ1-1	TRBV19	TGTGCCAGTAGCATTGGTCCGGGACAGGGGGTAATCGGCGGTGAAGCTTTCTTT	CASSIGPGQGVIGGEAFF
.	.	TRBJ1-3	TRBV29-1	TGCAGCGTTCTAGAAGGCTCTGGAAACACCATATATTTT	CSVLEGSGNTIYF
.	TRBD1	TRBJ1-1	TRBV6-5	TGTGCCAGCAGTTACAGAACAGGGGGTACGGCTGAAGCTTTCTTT	CASSYRTGGTAEAFF
.	TRBD1	TRBJ1-5	TRBV7-9	TGTGCCAGCAGCTTAGGGTATGGGGACAGCGGCAATCAGCCCCAGCATTTT	CASSLGYGDSGNQPQHF
.	.	TRBJ1-4	TRBV27	TGTGCCAGCAGTTTTAACACAGGCGGGGCGAAACTGTTTTTT	CASSFNTGGAKLFF
.	TRBD1	TRBJ1-5	TRBV6-5	TGTGCCAGCAGTTACGTCCCCCGACAGGGCGGCCAGCCCCAGCATTTT	CASSYVPRQGGQPQHF
.	TRBD2	TRBJ2-2	TRBV2	TGTGCCAGCAGTGAAGCTATGATGACCGGGACTAGCGGGAGTTCGTACACCGGGGAGCTGTTTTTT	CASSEAMMTGTSGSSYTGELFF
.	.	TRBJ1-1	TRBV5-1	TGCGCCAGCAGCAGCCAGGGGTGGGGGACTGAAGCTTTCTTT	CASSSQGWGTEAFF
.	TRBD1	TRBJ2-4	TRBV19	TGTGCCAGTAGTATTCGGACAGGGGAAGCCAAAAACATTCAGTACTTC	CASSIRTGEAKNIQYF
.	TRBD1	TRBJ2-7	TRBV9	TGTGCCAGCAGCGTAGGAGGGGGCAGGTACGAGCAGTACTTC	CASSVGGGRYEQYF
few	TRBD2	TRBJ2-5	TRBV5-6	TGTGCCAGCAGCCCCGGACTAGCTGCAGAGACCCAGTACTTC	CASSPGLAAETQYF
.	.	TRBJ2-3	TRBV6-5	TGTGCCAGCAGTTACTCGACGGGAGTCGATACGCAGTATTTT	CASSYSTGVDTQYF
.	.	TRBJ1-5	TRBV5-1	TGCGCCAGCAGCCCAGGGATTGGCAATCAGCCCCAGCATTTT	CASSPGIGNQPQHF
.	.	TRBJ1-2	TRBV9	TGTGCCAGCAGCGCCGACAAACAGTCAAGGTATGGCTACACCTTC	CASSADKQSRYGYTF
.	TRBD1	TRBJ1-6	TRBV4-3	TGCGCCAGCAGCCAAAACAGGGGATCCTATAATTCACCCCTCCACTTT	CASSQNRGSYNSPLHF
.	.	TRBJ1-1	TRBV9	TGTGCCAGCAGCGTAGCTCCAGGGACTGAAGCTTTCTTT	CASSVAPGTEAFF
few	.	TRBJ2-2	TRBV5-4	TGTGCCAGCAGCTCACATAACACCGGGGAGCTGTTTTTT	CASSSHNTGELFF
.	TRBD1	TRBJ1-2	TRBV28	TGTGCCAGCAGTTTATTGTTGGGACAGGGCGATGGCTACACCTTC	CASSLLLGQGDGYTF
.	TRBD1	TRBJ1-3	TRBV6-5	TGTGCCAGCAGCACAGGGGGCCTTGGAAACACCATATATTTT	CASSTGGLGNTIYF
.	.	TRBJ2-3	TRBV7-8	TGTGCCAGCAGCCCGGTTGGCGGATACACAGATACGCAGTATTTT	CASSPVGGYTDTQYF
.	TRBD1	TRBJ2-1	TRBV18	TGTGCCAGCTCACCACCTGAGACAGGGGAAGTGGGTGAGCAGTTCTTC	CASSPPETGEVGEQFF
.	TRBD2	TRBJ2-3	TRBV12-5	TGTGCTAGTGGGGCTAGCGGGGCAGATACGCAGTATTTT	CASGASGADTQYF
.	TRBD1	TRBJ1-1	TRBV18	TGTGCCAGCTCAGAGGGACAGGGCGGGTGGAACACTGAAGCTTTCTTT	CASSEGQGGWNTEAFF
.	TRBD2	TRBJ2-2	TRBV19	TGTGCCAGTAGTATCAATCCTCCACCCACTACTAGCGACGGACGTATCGGGGAGCTGTTTTTT	CASSINPPPTTSDGRIGELFF